This T cell receptor beta chain was profiled in a study of CD8+ T cells in alopecia areata. About the study: Administration of oral tofacitinib to treated patients was at 5 to 10 mg twice daily.

The J segment lost 1 base and the V segment lost 8 bases, leaving 4 bases of the junction unmatched. Germline lookup yields CDR1 GTSNPN and CDR2 SVGIG (reference sequence). The CDR3 is 14 residues long. This clone has only one observation. Extraction of RNA preceded its reverse transcription into cDNA, which served as the sequencing template. Method: immunoSEQ multiplex PCR; TCRdb's copy keeps in-frame clones and lacks some. The table has about 200,000 clones, 35% to 40% seen once; the top ten hold almost 0.5%. Regarding treatment: oral pan-JAK inhibitor, 5-10 mg twice daily. The TCR was taken from a human donor with alopecia areata. The chain couples TRBV30 to TRBJ2-6; TRBD1 matches at 8 bases. The sequenced sample was CD4+ T cells sorted from blood, obtained at roughly week 30, from a patient treated with tofacitinib. The CDR3 bases are TGTGCCCAGGGGGCTTCATCTGGGGCCAACGTCCTGACTTTC. Its translation is CAQGASSGANVLTF. Combining the CDR3 with reference TRBV30 and TRBJ2-6 gives the whole variable domain SQTIHQWPATLVQPVGSPLSLECTVEGTSNPNLYWYRQAAGRGLQLLFYSVGIGQISSEVPQNLSASRPQDRQFILSSKKLLLSDSGFYLCAQGASSGANVLTFGAGSRLTVL.